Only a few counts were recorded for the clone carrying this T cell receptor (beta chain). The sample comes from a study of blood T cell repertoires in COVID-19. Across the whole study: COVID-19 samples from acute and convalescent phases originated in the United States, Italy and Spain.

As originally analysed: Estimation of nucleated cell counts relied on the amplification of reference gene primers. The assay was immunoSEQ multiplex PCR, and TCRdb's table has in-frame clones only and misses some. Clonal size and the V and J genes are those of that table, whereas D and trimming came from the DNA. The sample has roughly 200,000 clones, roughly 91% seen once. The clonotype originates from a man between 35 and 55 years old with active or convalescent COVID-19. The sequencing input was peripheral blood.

The CDR3 DNA sequence: TGTGCCAGCAGCCCGTCTGGACAGGGACAATCCTACGAGCAGTACTTC. It translates to CASSPSGQGQSYEQYF. The genes are TRBV5-4 and TRBJ2-7, with 8 positions matching TRBD1. The junction had 10 bases not matched to a gene; V was cut back by 4 bases and J by 1 base. Per the germline V gene, CDR1 is SGHNT and CDR2 is YYREEE (reference sequence). This CDR3 is 16 amino acids long.